This record covers a single TCR beta chain. Its antigen is undetermined. Documented treatment: oral pan-JAK inhibitor, 5-10 mg twice daily. Trimming pared 2 bases from V and 1 base from J, leaving 5 bases between. CDR3 length: 12 amino acids. Germline CDR1 is GTSNPN and CDR2 is SVGIG (reference sequence). RNA, once extracted, was reverse transcribed into cDNA for use as the sequencing template. Repertoires were generated with immunoSEQ multiplex PCR, while TCRdb's copy carries only in-frame clones and drops some. The table has about 160,000 clones, 65% seen once; the top ten hold roughly 0.91%. These data come from a study of CD8+ T cells in alopecia areata. Study findings and constraints: Scalp sample sequencing also detects resident alphabeta T cells of normal skin.

Source: CD4+ T cells sorted from blood, taken at week 4, from a patient treated with tofacitinib. The chain carries TRBV30 and TRBJ1-2; no definite D call. The source is a human donor with alopecia areata. CDR3 nucleotides: TGTGCCTGGAGTCGGGGTAACTATGGCTACACCTTC. It codes for CAWSRGNYGYTF. The full variable domain, with the rest looked up from reference TRBV30 and TRBJ1-2, is SQTIHQWPATLVQPVGSPLSLECTVEGTSNPNLYWYRQAAGRGLQLLFYSVGIGQISSEVPQNLSASRPQDRQFILSSKKLLLSDSGFYLCAWSRGNYGYTFGSGTRLTVV.